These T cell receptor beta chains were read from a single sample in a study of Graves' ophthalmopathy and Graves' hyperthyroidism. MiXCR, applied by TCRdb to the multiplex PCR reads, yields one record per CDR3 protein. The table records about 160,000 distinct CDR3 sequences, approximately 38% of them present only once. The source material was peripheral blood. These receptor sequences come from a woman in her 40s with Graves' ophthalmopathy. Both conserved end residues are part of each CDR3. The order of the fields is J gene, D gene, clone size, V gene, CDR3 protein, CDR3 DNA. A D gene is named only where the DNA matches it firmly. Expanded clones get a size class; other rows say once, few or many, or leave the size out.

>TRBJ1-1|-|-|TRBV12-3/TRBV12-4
CASSFTTDGIENTEAFF
TGTGCCAGCAGTTTCACCACAGACGGGATAGAGAACACTGAAGCTTTCTTT
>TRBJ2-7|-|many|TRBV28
CASRPTGYEQYF
TGTGCCAGCAGACCGACAGGCTACGAGCAGTACTTC
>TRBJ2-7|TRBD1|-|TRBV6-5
CASSSQGAVSYEQYF
TGTGCCAGCAGTTCCCAGGGGGCTGTTTCCTACGAGCAGTACTTC
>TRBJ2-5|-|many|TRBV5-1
CASSTRGLGAGKTQYF
TGCGCCAGCAGCACCCGCGGATTGGGGGCGGGGAAGACCCAGTACTTC
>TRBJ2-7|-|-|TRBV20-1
CSAGPSYEQYF
TGCAGTGCCGGTCCCTCCTACGAACAGTACTTC
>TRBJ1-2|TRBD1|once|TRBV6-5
CASSYATTGVYGYTF
TGTGCCAGCAGTTACGCTACGACAGGGGTGTATGGCTACACCTTC
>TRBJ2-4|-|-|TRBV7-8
CASSPGQERNIQYF
TGTGCCAGCAGCCCGGGTCAAGAACGAAACATTCAGTACTTC
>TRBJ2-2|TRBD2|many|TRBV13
CASSFKTSGRIANTGELFF
TGTGCCAGCAGCTTCAAGACTAGCGGGAGAATAGCGAACACCGGGGAGCTGTTTTTT
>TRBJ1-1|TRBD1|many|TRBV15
CATSRGSGQGITEAFF
TGTGCCACCAGCAGAGGGTCGGGACAGGGGATTACTGAAGCTTTCTTT
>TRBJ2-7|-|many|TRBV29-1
CSVEDGGYEQYF
TGCAGCGTTGAAGATGGGGGCTACGAGCAGTACTTC
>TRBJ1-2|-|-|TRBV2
CASRDTGTLDYTF
TGTGCCAGCAGGGACACAGGGACCCTCGACTACACCTTC
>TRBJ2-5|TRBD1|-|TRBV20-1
CSAKDRVETQYF
TGCAGTGCTAAGGACAGGGTAGAGACCCAGTACTTC
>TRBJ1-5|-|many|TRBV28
CASSIPGFLARENQPQHF
TGTGCCAGCAGTATACCTGGGTTTCTGGCCCGCGAAAATCAGCCCCAGCATTTT
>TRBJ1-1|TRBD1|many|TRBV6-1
CASSKRQGTPEAFF
TGTGCCAGCAGTAAAAGACAGGGAACCCCTGAAGCTTTCTTT
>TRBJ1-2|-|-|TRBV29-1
CSVEPAGARYGYTF
TGCAGCGTTGAGCCTGCAGGGGCGCGTTATGGCTACACCTTC
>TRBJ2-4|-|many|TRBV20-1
CSAGGGNIQYF
TGCAGTGCGGGAGGGGGGAACATTCAGTACTTC
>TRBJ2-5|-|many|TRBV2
CASSPNWTQETQYF
TGTGCCAGCAGTCCGAACTGGACTCAAGAGACCCAGTACTTC
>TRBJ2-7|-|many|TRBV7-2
CASSLADKQYF
TGTGCCAGCAGCTTAGCGGATAAGCAGTACTTC
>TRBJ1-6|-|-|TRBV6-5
CASSYVPGHRSSYNSPLHF
TGTGCCAGCAGTTACGTTCCGGGACACCGGAGCTCCTATAATTCACCCCTCCACTTT
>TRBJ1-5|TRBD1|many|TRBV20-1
CSATTGMEPQHF
TGCAGTGCTACGACAGGGATGGAGCCCCAGCATTTT